The entry below describes one T cell receptor beta chain. Its antigen is undetermined. The sample belongs to a study of CD8 T cells in Susac syndrome. The study's findings and limits: By the study's own acknowledgment, its TCR sequencing and HLA analysis included relatively few individuals.

Random-hexamer reverse transcription was applied to about 0.45 to 1 ug RNA. Amplification of the TCR beta CDR3 was carried out by immunoSEQ multiplex PCR, which spanned a total of 54 Vbeta and 13 Jbeta segments. TCRdb passed the immunoSEQ multiplex PCR reads through MiXCR, listing each CDR3 protein once. The sample includes about 150,000 distinct CDR3 sequences, approximately 93% of them seen just once. This CDR3 comprises 12 residues. Germline V gene sequence: CDR1 MNHNS, CDR2 SASEGT. V shed 6 bases and J shed 7 bases, with 7 bases lying between them. CD8+ and CD4+ T cells taken from blood had their TCR beta sequenced. While CD8+ and CD4+ T cells were isolated negatively, TEMRA cells were enriched by FACS.

The sample comprised CD8+ T cells from PBMCs. The chain has TRBV6-1 and TRBJ1-6, with no clear D. The sequence was obtained from a human donor with multiple sclerosis. The CDR3 nucleotides read TGTGCCAGCAGGCTCGGGAATTCACCCCTCCACTTT. Its protein product is CASRLGNSPLHF.